This TCR beta chain came from a study of blood T cell repertoires in COVID-19. Study in general: Collection of acute and convalescent COVID-19 samples took place in the United States, Italy and Spain. Sample material is recorded as cDNA or gDNA derived from T cells, B-cell-depleted T cells, or PBMCs.

As processed by the authors: Amplification of reference gene primers provided the estimated nucleated cell counts. Using immunoSEQ multiplex PCR, the repertoire was profiled, and TCRdb retains in-frame clones only, with some absent. Clone size and the V and J calls come from that table; the DNA yielded D and trimming. The sample has some 46,000 clones, approximately 85% seen once. V lost 4 bases and J 0 bases, leaving 7 bases between the germline ends. Germline CDR1 reads SGHNT; CDR2 reads YYREEE (reference sequence). This CDR3 region has 13 residues. Sequenced sample: peripheral blood. This TCR was sampled from a man aged 55-75 years with acute or convalescent COVID-19. The chain employs TRBV5-4 and TRBJ1-1; D is undetermined. The CDR3 loop reads CASSREMNTEAFF. The CDR3 region has the DNA TGTGCCAGCAGCCGGGAGATGAACACTGAAGCTTTCTTT.